The 7 T cell receptor beta chains presented below share a single source sample, sequenced in a study of post-analysis software for immune sequencing data (dated by TCRdb to 2015 to 2017). What the research found in general, with its limitations: Significantly higher frequencies in patients than in controls were found for roughly 5 TRBV segments, including TRBV5-6, TRBV5-1 and TRBV20-1.

Their cognate antigens are unknown. The library relied on PCR. Instrument on record: Illumina HiSeq 2500. To reduce PCR and sequencing biases, unique molecular identifiers were incorporated into the TCR beta cDNA libraries. The raw public data were reprocessed by TCRdb itself: fastp quality trimming at Q25, MiXCR clonotype calling, in-frame beta chains only. Rows are unified per CDR3 protein, each entry keeping the most common DNA and genes. The sample table shows approximately 460,000 distinct CDR3 sequences, and roughly 45% are seen once. The ten largest clones add up to about 12% of the sample. The sample consisted of blood. These receptors were collected from a girl aged 10-17 years with multiple sclerosis.

This clonotype has more than one count but fewer than ten. This chain links TRBV28 with TRBJ2-6, with D perhaps TRBD1 or TRBD2 (5 bases each). This CDR3 is 23 amino acids long. Germline values: CDR1 MDHEN, CDR2 SYDVKM. Trimming cost V 5 bases and J 4 bases, with 36 bases left between them. The CDR3 loop is CASSEPREGRFFGGVSGANVLTF. As DNA, the CDR3 is TGTGCCAGCAGTGAGCCCCGTGAGGGGCGCTTTTTTGGAGGCGTGTCAGGGGCCAACGTCCTGACTTTC.

J is TRBJ1-1 and V is TRBV9; 8 bases agree with TRBD1. The germline gives CDR1 SGDLS, CDR2 YYNGEE. Unmatched junction bases numbered 8, after V lost 3 bases and J lost 4 bases. The CDR3 totals 15 residues. CDR3 protein: CASSDRTGRGTEAFF. CDR3 nucleotide sequence: TGTGCCAGCAGCGATAGGACAGGGCGGGGCACTGAAGCTTTCTTT.

This clonotype was detected a few times. This sequence joins TRBV20-1 and TRBJ2-7; D not resolved. The CDR3 runs to 14 residues. Germline values: CDR1 DFQATT, CDR2 SNEGSKA (reference sequence). The V end lost 5 bases, the J end lost 2 bases, and 16 bases lay between the germline ends. CDR3 amino acids: CSARHIDSAYEQYF. The CDR3, as DNA: TGCAGTGCTCGGCATATTGACTCAGCCTACGAGCAGTACTTC.

This clonotype was seen a handful of times. This rearrangement joins TRBV9 to TRBJ2-5; 9 bases are shared with TRBD2. Germline-derived CDR1 and CDR2 are SGDLS and YYNGEE. The CDR3 contains 15 residues. Trimming cost V 0 bases and J 5 bases; bases outside gene matches: 5. CDR3 residues: CASSVGGTSSETQYF. The CDR3 DNA is TGTGCCAGCAGCGTAGGGGGGACTAGCTCGGAGACCCAGTACTTC.

This clonotype was seen ten or more times. This chain connects TRBV6-6 to TRBJ2-7; D is undetermined. Trimming cost V 5 bases and J 2 bases, with 10 bases left between them. This CDR3 contains 13 residues. Germline V CDR1 and CDR2: MNHNY, SVGAGI (reference sequence). CDR3 amino acids: CASSPSFTYEQYF. CDR3 in DNA: TGTGCCAGCAGTCCTTCCTTTACCTACGAGCAGTACTTC.

Here the CDR3 reads CSATNLDATDTQYF. The DNA for the CDR3 is TGCAGCGCAACAAATTTGGACGCCACAGATACGCAGTATTTT. This chain connects TRBV29-1 to TRBJ2-3; no firm D call. Germline V gene sequence: CDR1 SQVTM, CDR2 ANQGSEA. The CDR3 runs to 14 residues. Trimming took 7 bases from V and 2 from J, leaving 16 bases between them.

This clonotype has just a few counts. The chain links TRBV7-2 to TRBJ2-5; possibly TRBD1 for D (5 bases). CDR3 length: 13 amino acids. The germline V and J ends were trimmed by 6 bases and 4 bases, with 12 bases remaining between them. Germline-derived CDR1 and CDR2 are SGHTA and FQGNSA. The CDR3 DNA reads as TGTGCCAGCAGACGCCAGGGTGCAGAGACCCAGTACTTC. As protein: CASRRQGAETQYF.